A selection of T cell receptor beta chains follows, all from one sample in a study of blood T cell repertoires in COVID-19. Sequencing was performed with immunoSEQ multiplex PCR; in TCRdb, only in-frame clones are kept and a portion is missing. The table has over 450,000 clones, around nine tenths seen once. The sample comprised peripheral blood. These receptors came from a woman aged 50 to 65 with COVID-19, enrolled during active disease. The CDR3 runs from the conserved cysteine through the conserved F or W. The D gene is left open where the match is weak. The size entry is marked missing in some rows and otherwise reads once, few, many or a size class.

cdr3_aa cdr3_nt clone_size v_call d_call j_call
CASSGWTGVEQFF TGTGCCAGTAGTGGATGGACAGGGGTCGAGCAGTTCTTC . TRBV19 TRBD1 TRBJ2-1
CSASYGLAGASTFYEQYF TGCAGTGCTAGTTACGGACTAGCGGGGGCCTCGACCTTTTACGAGCAGTACTTC . TRBV20-1 TRBD2 TRBJ2-7
CASSFLGEAGQFF TGTGCCAGCAGTTTTTTGGGGGAGGCTGGGCAGTTCTTC . TRBV6-2/TRBV6-3 . TRBJ2-1
CASSYRRLNTEAFF TGTGCCAGCAGTTACAGGAGATTGAACACTGAAGCTTTCTTT . TRBV6-5 . TRBJ1-1
CSVSGGNTEAFF TGCAGCGTCTCGGGGGGGAACACTGAAGCTTTCTTT . TRBV29-1 . TRBJ1-1
CASGRGYQETQYF TGTGCCAGCGGTAGGGGTTACCAAGAGACCCAGTACTTC . TRBV12-3/TRBV12-4 . TRBJ2-5
CASSVSRGGTNEQFF TGTGCCAGCAGTGTATCGAGGGGGGGTACGAATGAGCAGTTCTTC . TRBV2 . TRBJ2-1
CASNFLPSYNEQFF TGTGCCAGCAATTTCCTCCCCTCCTACAATGAGCAGTTCTTC . TRBV2 . TRBJ2-1
CASLRTASYEQYF TGTGCCAGCCTACGGACAGCTTCCTACGAGCAGTACTTC once TRBV6-5 . TRBJ2-7
CASSFKSPGLSYEQYF TGTGCCAGCAGTTTCAAAAGCCCGGGACTCTCCTACGAGCAGTACTTC once TRBV27 . TRBJ2-7
CASSFTGAGTEAFF TGTGCCAGCAGCTTCACCGGGGCGGGGACTGAAGCTTTCTTT . TRBV5-4 . TRBJ1-1
CASLDSYEQYF TGTGCCAGCCTCGACAGCTACGAGCAGTACTTC . TRBV6-5 . TRBJ2-7
CASSGRVGAQYF TGTGCCAGCAGCGGGAGGGTCGGGGCCCAGTACTTC . TRBV7-9 TRBD2 TRBJ2-5
CASSGENRGVNYGYTF TGTGCCAGCAGCGGAGAGAACAGGGGGGTCAACTATGGCTACACCTTC . TRBV9 TRBD1 TRBJ1-2
CASSLGLGDGYTF TGTGCCAGCAGCTTGGGATTAGGGGATGGCTACACCTTC . TRBV5-4 . TRBJ1-2
CASSFDTGTTGNTIYF TGCGCCAGCAGCTTTGATACAGGGACTACTGGAAACACCATATATTTT . TRBV5-1 . TRBJ1-3
CASSQDLGGGPSYEQYF TGTGCCAGCAGCCAAGATTTGGGGGGGGGCCCATCCTACGAGCAGTACTTC . TRBV3-1/TRBV3-2 . TRBJ2-7
CASSERDGGDRGRETQYF TGTGCCAGCAGTGAACGGGACGGGGGGGACAGGGGGCGAGAGACCCAGTACTTC . TRBV6-1 TRBD1 TRBJ2-5
CASSPRAATNEKLFF TGTGCCAGCTCACCACGGGCAGCAACTAATGAAAAACTGTTTTTT . TRBV18 . TRBJ1-4
CASSKDRDENTIYF TGTGCCAGCAGTAAGGACAGGGACGAAAACACCATATATTTT . TRBV2 TRBD1 TRBJ1-3
CASSFEHNYGYTF TGTGCCAGCAGCTTCGAACACAACTATGGCTACACCTTC . TRBV7-9 . TRBJ1-2
CASSPGESTTEAFF TGTGCCAGCAGCCCGGGGGAGAGTACTACTGAAGCTTTCTTT . TRBV9 . TRBJ1-1
CASRTSNYGYTF TGTGCCAGCAGGACAAGCAACTATGGCTACACCTTC once TRBV28 . TRBJ1-2
CSASGLTSGTLVWGNEQFF TGCAGTGCTAGTGGCCTGACTAGCGGGACCCTCGTTTGGGGGAATGAGCAGTTCTTC . TRBV20-1 TRBD2 TRBJ2-1